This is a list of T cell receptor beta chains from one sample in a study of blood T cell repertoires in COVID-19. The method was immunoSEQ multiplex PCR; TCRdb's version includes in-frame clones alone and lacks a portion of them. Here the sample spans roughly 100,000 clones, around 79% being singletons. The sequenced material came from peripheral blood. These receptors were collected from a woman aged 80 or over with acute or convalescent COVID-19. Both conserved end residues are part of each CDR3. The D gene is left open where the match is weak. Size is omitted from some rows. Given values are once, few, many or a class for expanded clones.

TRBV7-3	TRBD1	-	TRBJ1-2	CASSPAGTGGYSYTF	TGTGCCAGCAGCCCTGCAGGGACAGGGGGCTATAGCTACACCTTC
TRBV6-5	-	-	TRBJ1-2	CASSYSHDYGHTF	TGTGCCAGCAGTTACTCGCACGACTATGGCCACACCTTC
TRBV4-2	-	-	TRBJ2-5	CASSQGVVGEETQYF	TGTGCCAGCAGCCAAGGGGTAGTGGGAGAAGAGACCCAGTACTTC
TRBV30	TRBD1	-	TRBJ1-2	CAWSVTGGGGYTF	TGTGCCTGGAGTGTGACAGGGGGAGGGGGCTACACCTTC
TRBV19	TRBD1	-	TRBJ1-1	CASSITGGADRTEAFF	TGTGCCAGTAGTATTACAGGGGGCGCGGATAGGACTGAAGCTTTCTTT
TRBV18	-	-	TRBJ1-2	CASSPDRLPEYGYTF	TGTGCCAGCTCACCCGACAGATTACCCGAATATGGCTACACCTTC
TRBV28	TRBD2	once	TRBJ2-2	CAGQGLAGGTGELFF	TGTGCCGGCCAAGGACTAGCGGGAGGTACCGGGGAGCTGTTTTTT
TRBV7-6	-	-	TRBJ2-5	CASSSGQGGFQETQYF	TGTGCCAGCAGCTCCGGACAGGGAGGGTTTCAAGAGACCCAGTACTTC
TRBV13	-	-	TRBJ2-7	CASSLGRYYEQYF	TGTGCCAGCAGCCTAGGGCGCTACTACGAGCAGTACTTC
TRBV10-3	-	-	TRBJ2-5	CAISGTAGPGTQYF	TGTGCCATCAGTGGTACAGCCGGCCCCGGGACCCAGTACTTC
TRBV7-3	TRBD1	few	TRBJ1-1	CASRKTGGTEAFF	TGTGCCAGCAGAAAGACAGGGGGCACTGAAGCTTTCTTT
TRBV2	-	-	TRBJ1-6	CASSIYPYNSPLHF	TGTGCCAGCAGTATCTACCCATATAATTCACCCCTCCACTTT
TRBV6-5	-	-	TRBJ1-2	CASSYGGGYGYTF	TGTGCCAGCAGTTACGGGGGCGGCTATGGCTACACCTTC
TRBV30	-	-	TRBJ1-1	CAWSEGGLDTEAFF	TGTGCCTGGAGTGAAGGTGGGCTGGACACTGAAGCTTTCTTT
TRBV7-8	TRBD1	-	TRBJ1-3	CASRTTGLTGNTIYF	TGTGCCAGCAGGACGACAGGGCTGACTGGAAACACCATATATTTT
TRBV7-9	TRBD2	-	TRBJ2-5	CASSSLRTSGSRGETQYF	TGTGCCAGCAGCTCCCTCCGGACTAGCGGGAGTCGGGGAGAGACCCAGTACTTC
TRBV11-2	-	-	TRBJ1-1	CASSYPLRGALEAFF	TGTGCCAGCAGCTACCCCCTCCGGGGGGCCCTTGAAGCTTTCTTT
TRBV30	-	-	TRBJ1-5	CAWSGTGGNQPQHF	TGTGCCTGGAGCGGTACAGGAGGGAATCAGCCCCAGCATTTT
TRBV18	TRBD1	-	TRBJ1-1	CASSSGQGVGTEAFF	TGTGCCAGCTCATCGGGACAGGGGGTTGGCACTGAAGCTTTCTTT